This T cell receptor beta chain appears in the sequencing data of a study of blood T cell repertoires in COVID-19. Germline CDR1 is LNHNV and CDR2 is YYDKDF (reference sequence). The CDR3 runs 16 residues. Trimming shortened V by 3 bases and J by 1 base, and 15 bases separated the two germline ends. Sequencing was performed with immunoSEQ multiplex PCR; in TCRdb, only in-frame clones are kept and a portion is missing. The table lists about 210,000 clones, 65% to 90% of them singletons. This sequence was found in a woman in her 70s with COVID-19, enrolled during active disease. The sequencing input was peripheral blood. This rearrangement joins TRBV15 to TRBJ1-1; the D is unclear. This CDR3 reads CATSSGPPGGNTEAFF. The CDR3 DNA reads as TGTGCCACCAGCAGCGGGCCACCCGGAGGGAACACTGAAGCTTTCTTT.